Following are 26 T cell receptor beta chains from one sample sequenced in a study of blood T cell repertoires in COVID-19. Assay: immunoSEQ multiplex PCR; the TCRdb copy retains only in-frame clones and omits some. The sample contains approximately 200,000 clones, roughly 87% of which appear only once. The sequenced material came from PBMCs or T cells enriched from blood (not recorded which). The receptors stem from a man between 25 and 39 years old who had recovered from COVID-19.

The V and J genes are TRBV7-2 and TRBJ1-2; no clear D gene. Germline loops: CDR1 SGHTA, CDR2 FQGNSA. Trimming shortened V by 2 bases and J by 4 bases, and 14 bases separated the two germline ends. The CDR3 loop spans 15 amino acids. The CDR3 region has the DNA TGTGCCAGCAGCTTAATCGGGGTGCCTCTCTATGGCTACACCTTC. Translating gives CASSLIGVPLYGYTF. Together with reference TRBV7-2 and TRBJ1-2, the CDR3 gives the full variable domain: GAGVSQSPSNKVTEKGKDVELRCDPISGHTALYWYRQSLGQGLEFLIYFQGNSAPDKSGLPSDRFSAERTGGSVSTLTIQRTQQEDSAVYLCASSLIGVPLYGYTFGSGTRLTVV.

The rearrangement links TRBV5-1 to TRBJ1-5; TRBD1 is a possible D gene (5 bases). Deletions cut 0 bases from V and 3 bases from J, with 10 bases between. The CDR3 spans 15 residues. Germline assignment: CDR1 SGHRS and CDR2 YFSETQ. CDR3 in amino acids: CASSLEGPHNQPQHF. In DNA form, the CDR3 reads TGCGCCAGCAGCTTGGAGGGGCCTCACAATCAGCCCCAGCATTTT.

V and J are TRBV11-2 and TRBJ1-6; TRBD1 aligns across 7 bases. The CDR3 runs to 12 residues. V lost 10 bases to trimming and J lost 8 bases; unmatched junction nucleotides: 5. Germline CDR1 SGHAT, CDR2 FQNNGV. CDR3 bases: TGTGCCACCCGGACAGGCGATTCACCCCTCCACTTT. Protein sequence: CATRTGDSPLHF.

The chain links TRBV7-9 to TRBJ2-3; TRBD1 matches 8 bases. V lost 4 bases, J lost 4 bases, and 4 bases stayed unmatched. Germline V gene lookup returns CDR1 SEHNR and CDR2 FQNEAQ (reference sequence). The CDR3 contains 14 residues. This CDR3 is CASSSGGVPDTQYF. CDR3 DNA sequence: TGTGCCAGCAGCTCAGGGGGCGTACCAGATACGCAGTATTTT.

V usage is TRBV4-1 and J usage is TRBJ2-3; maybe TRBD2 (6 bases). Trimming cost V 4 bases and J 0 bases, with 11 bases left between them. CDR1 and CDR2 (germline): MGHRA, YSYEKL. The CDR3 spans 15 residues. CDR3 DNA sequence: TGCGCCAGCAGCCCGGCGGGGAGGAGCACAGATACGCAGTATTTT. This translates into CASSPAGRSTDTQYF.

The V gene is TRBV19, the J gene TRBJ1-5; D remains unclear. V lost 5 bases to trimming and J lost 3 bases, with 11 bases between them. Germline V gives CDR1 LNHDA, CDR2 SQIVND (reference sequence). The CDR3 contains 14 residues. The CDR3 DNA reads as TGTGCCAGTAGTCCCCAGGCTAACAATCAGCCCCAGCATTTT. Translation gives CASSPQANNQPQHF.

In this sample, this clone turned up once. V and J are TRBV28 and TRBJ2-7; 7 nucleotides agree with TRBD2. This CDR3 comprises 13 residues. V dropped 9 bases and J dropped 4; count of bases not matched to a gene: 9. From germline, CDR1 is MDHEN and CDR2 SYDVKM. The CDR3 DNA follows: TGTGCCAGTAACCCGGGAGGAATGTACGAGCAGTACTTC. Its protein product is CASNPGGMYEQYF.

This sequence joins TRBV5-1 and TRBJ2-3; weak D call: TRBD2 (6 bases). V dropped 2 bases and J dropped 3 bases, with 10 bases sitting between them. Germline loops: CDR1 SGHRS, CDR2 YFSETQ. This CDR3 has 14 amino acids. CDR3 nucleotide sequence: TGCGCCAGCAGCTTTCGGGGGTGGACAGATACGCAGTATTTT. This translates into CASSFRGWTDTQYF. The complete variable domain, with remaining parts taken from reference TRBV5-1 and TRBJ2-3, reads KAGVTQTPRYLIKTRGQQVTLSCSPISGHRSVSWYQQTPGQGLQFLFEYFSETQRNKGNFPGRFSGRQFSNSRSEMNVSTLELGDSALYLCASSFRGWTDTQYFGPGTRLTVL.

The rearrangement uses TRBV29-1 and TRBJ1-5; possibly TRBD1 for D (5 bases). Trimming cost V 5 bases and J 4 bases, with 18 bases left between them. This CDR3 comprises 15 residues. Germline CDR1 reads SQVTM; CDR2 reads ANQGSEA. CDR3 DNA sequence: TGCAGCGTTCTTCCGGGGGGTGATTTTAATCAGCCCCAGCATTTT. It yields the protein CSVLPGGDFNQPQHF. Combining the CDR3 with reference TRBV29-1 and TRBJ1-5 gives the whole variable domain SAVISQKPSRDICQRGTSLTIQCQVDSQVTMMFWYRQQPGQSLTLIATANQGSEATYESGFVIDKFPISRPNLTFSTLTVSNMSPEDSSIYLCSVLPGGDFNQPQHFGDGTRLSIL.

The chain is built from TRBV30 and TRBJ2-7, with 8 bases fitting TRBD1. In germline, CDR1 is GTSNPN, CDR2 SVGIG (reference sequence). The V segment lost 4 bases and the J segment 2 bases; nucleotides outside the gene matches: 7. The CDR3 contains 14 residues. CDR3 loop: CAWNGQGKAYEQYF. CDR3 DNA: TGTGCCTGGAATGGACAGGGTAAGGCCTACGAGCAGTACTTC.

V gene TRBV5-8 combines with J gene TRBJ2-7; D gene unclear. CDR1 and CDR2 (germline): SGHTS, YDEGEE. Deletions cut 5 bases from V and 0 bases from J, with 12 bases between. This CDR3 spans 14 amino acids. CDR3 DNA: TGTGCCAGCAGAGCCACCTACGCCTCCTACGAGCAGTACTTC. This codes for CASRATYASYEQYF.

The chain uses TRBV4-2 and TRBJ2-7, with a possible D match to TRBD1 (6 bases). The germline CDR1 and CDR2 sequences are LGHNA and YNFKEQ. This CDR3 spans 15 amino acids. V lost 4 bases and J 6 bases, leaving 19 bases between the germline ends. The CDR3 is CASSLRDTQVSEQYF. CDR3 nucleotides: TGTGCCAGCAGCCTCCGGGACACCCAAGTCTCCGAGCAGTACTTC.

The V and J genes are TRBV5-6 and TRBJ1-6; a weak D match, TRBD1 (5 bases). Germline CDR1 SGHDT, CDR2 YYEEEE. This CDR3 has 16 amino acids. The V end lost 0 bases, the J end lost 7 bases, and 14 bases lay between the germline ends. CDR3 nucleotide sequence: TGTGCCAGCAGCTTGGGAGCTGGGGCCAGAAATTCACCCCTCCACTTT. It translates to CASSLGAGARNSPLHF.

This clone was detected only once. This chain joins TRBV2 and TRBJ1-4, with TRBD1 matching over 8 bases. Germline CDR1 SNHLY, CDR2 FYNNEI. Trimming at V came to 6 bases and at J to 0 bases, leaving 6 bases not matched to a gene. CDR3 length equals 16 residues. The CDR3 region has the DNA TGTGCCAGCAGCGTGGGACAGGCCCCAACTAATGAAAAACTGTTTTTT. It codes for CASSVGQAPTNEKLFF.

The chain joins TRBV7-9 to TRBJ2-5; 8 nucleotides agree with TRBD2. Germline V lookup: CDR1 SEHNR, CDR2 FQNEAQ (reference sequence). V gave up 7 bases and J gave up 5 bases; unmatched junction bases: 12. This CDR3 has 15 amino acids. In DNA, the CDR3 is TGTGCCAGCACGATACAGCCGGGACTAGGGGAGACCCAGTACTTC. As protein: CASTIQPGLGETQYF. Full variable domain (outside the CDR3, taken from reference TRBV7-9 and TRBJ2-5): DTGVSQNPRHKITKRGQNVTFRCDPISEHNRLYWYRQTLGQGPEFLTYFQNEAQLEKSRLLSDRFSAERPKGSFSTLEIQRTEQGDSAMYLCASTIQPGLGETQYFGPGTRLLVL.

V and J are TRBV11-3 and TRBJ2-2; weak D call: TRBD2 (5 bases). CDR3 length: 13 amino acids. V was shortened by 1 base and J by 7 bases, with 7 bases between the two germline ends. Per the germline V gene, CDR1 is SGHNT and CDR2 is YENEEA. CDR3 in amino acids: CASSLGSGGELFF. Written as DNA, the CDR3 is TGTGCCAGCAGCTTAGGAAGCGGCGGGGAGCTGTTTTTT.

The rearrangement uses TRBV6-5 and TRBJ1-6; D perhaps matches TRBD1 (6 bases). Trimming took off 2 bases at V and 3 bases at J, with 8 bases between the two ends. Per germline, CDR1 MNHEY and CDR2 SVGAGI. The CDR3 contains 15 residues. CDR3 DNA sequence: TGTGCCAGCAGTTACCGGGACAACTATAATTCACCCCTCCACTTT. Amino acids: CASSYRDNYNSPLHF.

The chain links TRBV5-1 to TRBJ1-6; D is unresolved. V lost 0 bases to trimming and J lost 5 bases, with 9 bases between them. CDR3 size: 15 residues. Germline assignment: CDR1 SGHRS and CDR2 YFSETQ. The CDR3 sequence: CASSLGHLDNSPLHF. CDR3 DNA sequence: TGCGCCAGCAGCTTGGGGCACCTTGATAATTCACCCCTCCACTTT.

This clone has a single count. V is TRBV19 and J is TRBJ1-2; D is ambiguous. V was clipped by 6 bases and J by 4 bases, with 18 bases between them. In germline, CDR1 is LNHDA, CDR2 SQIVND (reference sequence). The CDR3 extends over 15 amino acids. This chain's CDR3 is CASSQNRGAIYGYTF. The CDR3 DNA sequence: TGTGCCAGTAGCCAAAATCGAGGAGCTATCTATGGCTACACCTTC.

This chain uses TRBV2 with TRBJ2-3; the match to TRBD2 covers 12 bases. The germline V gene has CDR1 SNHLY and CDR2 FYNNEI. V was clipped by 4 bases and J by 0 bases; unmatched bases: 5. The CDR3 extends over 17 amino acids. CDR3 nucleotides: TGTGCCAGCAGTGCGACGGGGACTAGCGGGAGCACAGATACGCAGTATTTT. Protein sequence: CASSATGTSGSTDTQYF.

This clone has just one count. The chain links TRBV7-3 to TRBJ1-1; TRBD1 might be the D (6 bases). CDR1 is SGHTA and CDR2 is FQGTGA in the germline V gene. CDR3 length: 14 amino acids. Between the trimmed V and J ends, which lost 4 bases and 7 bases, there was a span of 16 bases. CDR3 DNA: TGTGCCAGCAGCTCCGGCGGGGGGCGCTTTGAAGCTTTCTTT. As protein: CASSSGGGRFEAFF.

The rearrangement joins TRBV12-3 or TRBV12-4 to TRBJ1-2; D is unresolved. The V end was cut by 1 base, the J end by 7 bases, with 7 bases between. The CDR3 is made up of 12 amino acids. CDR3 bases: TGTGCCAGCAGTTTAGTCGGTTTTGGCTACACCTTC. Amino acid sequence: CASSLVGFGYTF.

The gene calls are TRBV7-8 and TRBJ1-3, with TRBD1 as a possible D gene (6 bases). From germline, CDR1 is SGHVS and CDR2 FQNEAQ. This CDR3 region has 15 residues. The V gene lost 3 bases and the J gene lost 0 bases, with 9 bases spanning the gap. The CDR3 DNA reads TGTGCCAGCAGCTTGACAGGAAACTCTGGAAACACCATATATTTT. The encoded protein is CASSLTGNSGNTIYF. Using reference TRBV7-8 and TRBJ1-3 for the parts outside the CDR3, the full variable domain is GAGVSQSPRYKVAKRGQDVALRCDPISGHVSLFWYQQALGQGPEFLTYFQNEAQLDKSGLPSDRFFAERPEGSVSTLKIQRTQQEDSAVYLCASSLTGNSGNTIYFGEGSWLTVV.

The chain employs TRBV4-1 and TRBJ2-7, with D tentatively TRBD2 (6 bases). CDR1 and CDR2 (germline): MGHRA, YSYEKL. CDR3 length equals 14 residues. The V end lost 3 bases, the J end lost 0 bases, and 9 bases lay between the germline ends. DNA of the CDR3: TGCGCCAGCAGCCAGACTAGTAACTCCTACGAGCAGTACTTC. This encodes CASSQTSNSYEQYF.

The CDR3 loop reads CASSGTGHFYNSPLHF. The CDR3 region has the DNA TGTGCCAGCAGCGGGACAGGGCACTTCTATAATTCACCCCTCCACTTT. The V and J genes are TRBV9 and TRBJ1-6; 8 nucleotides align to TRBD1. This CDR3 region has 16 residues. Trimming removed 3 bases from V and 3 bases from J; junction bases left unmatched: 5. Germline V gene lookup returns CDR1 SGDLS and CDR2 YYNGEE.

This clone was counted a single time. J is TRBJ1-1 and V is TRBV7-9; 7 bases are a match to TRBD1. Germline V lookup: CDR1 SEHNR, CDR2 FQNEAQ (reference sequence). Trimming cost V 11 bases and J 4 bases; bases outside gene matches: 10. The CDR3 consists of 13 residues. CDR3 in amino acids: CALIGQDRTEAFF. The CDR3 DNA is TGTGCCCTAATAGGACAGGATCGCACTGAAGCTTTCTTT.